One sample yielded the 8 T cell receptor beta chains listed below, sequenced in a study of CD8 T cells in ankylosing spondylitis. MiXCR was run by TCRdb on the 5' RACE reads, yielding one entry per CDR3 protein. The sample has around 280,000 distinct CDR3 sequences, about 19% seen once. Sequenced input: blood, either unsorted or a sorted T cell fraction (not recorded which). All receptors come from a male donor with ankylosing spondylitis or in good health (not recorded which).

In its sample, this clonotype was seen a few times. The CDR3 sequence is CSVSIAGAYNEQFF. The DNA of the CDR3 is TGCAGCGTCTCCATAGCGGGCGCCTACAATGAGCAGTTCTTC. The chain uses TRBV29-1 and TRBJ2-1; 7 nucleotides align to TRBD2. V lost 6 bases to trimming and J lost 2 bases; unmatched junction nucleotides: 7. Germline V gene sequence: CDR1 SQVTM, CDR2 ANQGSEA. CDR3 size: 14 residues.

This rearrangement joins TRBV20-1 to TRBJ2-1, with 8 bases fitting TRBD2. The V segment lost 5 bases and the J segment 7 bases; nucleotides outside the gene matches: 10. The CDR3 is made up of 14 amino acids. CDR1 and CDR2 (germline): DFQATT, SNEGSKA (reference sequence). CDR3 nucleotide sequence: TGCAGTGCTGGCCCGAGACTAGCGAAAAATGAGCAGTTCTTC. It yields the protein CSAGPRLAKNEQFF.

The gene calls are TRBV20-1 and TRBJ2-3, with TRBD2 matching over 10 bases. This CDR3 comprises 19 residues. The junction had 14 bases not matched to a gene; V was cut back by 0 bases and J by 2 bases. The germline V gene encodes CDR1 DFQATT and CDR2 SNEGSKA (reference sequence). In nucleotides, the CDR3 is TGCAGTGCTAGAGATGGGCTAGCGGGGGCTGTGTCATACACAGATACGCAGTATTTT. Its protein product is CSARDGLAGAVSYTDTQYF.

There are a few counts of this clonotype. The genes are TRBV10-3 and TRBJ2-1; 7 nucleotides align to TRBD2. The CDR3 spans 16 residues. Trimming cost V 1 base and J 10 bases; bases outside gene matches: 13. Germline V gene lookup returns CDR1 ENHRY and CDR2 SYGVKD. The DNA for the CDR3 is TGTGCCATCAGTGAGTTTGGGGGAGGGCCGCAAGGGGAGCAGTTCTTC. Protein: CAISEFGGGPQGEQFF.

The chain has TRBV10-2 and TRBJ2-7; no firm D call. CDR1 and CDR2 (germline): WSHSY, SAAADI. Trimming removed 2 bases at V and 4 bases at J, with 6 bases between. This CDR3 is built from 12 residues. The CDR3 sequence is CASSESTYEQYV. The CDR3 DNA reads as TGCGCCAGCAGTGAGAGTACATACGAGCAGTACGTC.

At least ten counts were recorded for this clonotype. At one of its ends the junction is not consistent with the germline gene, which may arise from a read error. J is TRBJ2-2 and V is TRBV5-6; TRBD2 matches at 13 bases. Per germline, CDR1 SGHDT and CDR2 YYEEEE. This CDR3 has 16 residues. DNA for the CDR3: TGTGCCAGCAGCTTGGGACTAGCGGGAGGTGTCGGGCAGCTGTTTTTT. The encoded protein is CASSLGLAGGVGQLFF.

The chain joins TRBV5-4 to TRBJ2-5; the D gene is possibly TRBD1 (6 bases). The CDR3 length is 15 residues. Deletions cut 6 bases from V and 4 bases from J, with 19 bases between. Germline V lookup: CDR1 SGHNT, CDR2 YYREEE (reference sequence). CDR3 protein: CASTTAPGHRETQYF. CDR3 in DNA: TGTGCCAGCACCACTGCCCCGGGACATCGAGAGACCCAGTACTTC.

The chain combines TRBV2 with TRBJ2-4, with 10 bases lining up with TRBD2. The CDR3 has 18 amino acids. Germline loops: CDR1 SNHLY, CDR2 FYNNEI. The ends lost 3 bases at V and 0 bases at J; junction bases unmatched: 8. The CDR3 sequence: CASSEGLASVVAKNIQYF. The DNA of the CDR3 is TGTGCCAGCAGTGAGGGACTAGCGTCAGTAGTAGCCAAAAACATTCAGTACTTC.